This TCR beta chain was identified in a study of T cells in Graves' hyperthyroidism and ophthalmopathy. At least ten counts were recorded for this clonotype. TCR beta CDR3 sequences were amplified from RNA transcripts. The HTBI primer set was used in a first-round RT-PCR of the TCR CDR3. TCRdb passed the multiplex PCR reads through MiXCR, listing each CDR3 protein once. The sample lists 350,000 or so distinct CDR3 sequences; about a sixth were seen once. Germline CDR1 is SGHVS and CDR2 is FQNEAQ. The CDR3 consists of 15 residues. V shed 4 bases, J shed 4 bases, and the junction held 5 bases outside the gene matches.

Sequenced: blood. The TCR was taken from a woman younger than 45 with Graves' hyperthyroidism that later progressed to Graves' ophthalmopathy. The chain carries TRBV7-8 and TRBJ1-3, with 9 nucleotides matching TRBD1. Here the CDR3 DNA reads TGTGCCAGCAGCTCCCGGGACAGGGCAGGAAACACCATATATTTT. Residues: CASSSRDRAGNTIYF.